The clone carrying this T cell receptor (beta chain) was observed a few times. The antigen is undetermined. The germline V gene has CDR1 SGHTA and CDR2 FQGTGA. V lost 5 bases and J lost 3, with 15 bases in between. This CDR3 is 15 amino acids long. The source of the sample is a study of T-cell memory formation after mild COVID-19. Broader study findings: Among clones contracting day 15 to 85, CD4/CD8 was balanced, whereas later expanders leaned CD4+.

TCRdb independently ran MiXCR on the 5' RACE reads; one entry per CDR3 protein. The table has some 320,000 distinct CDR3 sequences, roughly 15% seen once. The rearrangement joins TRBV7-3 to TRBJ2-3, with unresolved D. The sequencing input was PBMCs or a T cell subset sorted from them (not recorded which). The origin of this receptor is a man between 18 and 35 years old who had mild COVID-19 (a few samples of this study predate the infection). Cell type and time point are not known. CDR3 residues: CASSPRAQFTDTQYF. The DNA for the CDR3 is TGTGCCAGCAGCCCGAGAGCTCAGTTTACAGATACGCAGTATTTT.